The 18 T cell receptor beta chains presented below share a single source sample, sequenced in a study of OX40 agonist ivuxolimab in advanced cancers. Clones were read by immunoSEQ multiplex PCR, and TCRdb kept only the in-frame ones, dropping some. The data contain 71,000 or so clones, roughly 93% of them singletons. The sequences come from CD4+ or CD8+ T cells sorted from blood, collected in a trial of the OX40 agonist ivuxolimab. Receptor source: an adult with an advanced solid tumor such as melanoma, head and neck, liver or kidney cancer.

V usage is TRBV5-1 and J usage is TRBJ1-1, with 8 bases identical to TRBD1. Germline CDR1 SGHRS, CDR2 YFSETQ. J was trimmed by 1 base and V by 5 bases; bases with no gene match: 19. This CDR3 is 19 amino acids long. CDR3 region: CASRIGGSRQGSPNTEAFF. The DNA of the CDR3 is TGCGCCAGCAGGATTGGGGGGTCGCGACAGGGGTCACCGAACACTGAAGCTTTCTTT.

The chain employs TRBV4-3 and TRBJ1-5, with D perhaps matching TRBD1 (5 bases). Germline CDR1 reads LGHNA; CDR2 reads YSLEER. Trimming pared 0 bases from V and 7 bases from J, leaving 10 bases between. The CDR3 spans 14 residues. As DNA, the CDR3 is TGCGCCAGCAGCCAAGAGAAGGGGAGGCAGCCCCAGCATTTT. This encodes CASSQEKGRQPQHF.

This clone appeared once. CDR3 region: CASSIVRSTDTQYF. The DNA of the CDR3 is TGTGCCAGTAGTATCGTGAGGAGCACAGATACGCAGTATTTT. The chain recombines TRBV19 with TRBJ2-3; no definite D call. This CDR3 is built from 14 residues. V shed 3 bases and J shed 0 bases, with 7 bases lying between them. Germline values: CDR1 LNHDA, CDR2 SQIVND (reference sequence).

The chain links TRBV30 to TRBJ2-5; the D is unclear. The V gene's germline CDR1 is GTSNPN and CDR2 SVGIG (reference sequence). The CDR3 has 13 amino acids. Trimming pared 4 bases from V and 5 bases from J, leaving 14 bases between. CDR3: CAWTDEIEETQYF. The CDR3 nucleotides are TGTGCCTGGACGGACGAGATAGAGGAGACCCAGTACTTC. Looking up the rest from reference TRBV30 and TRBJ2-5 gives the full variable domain: SQTIHQWPATLVQPVGSPLSLECTVEGTSNPNLYWYRQAAGRGLQLLFYSVGIGQISSEVPQNLSASRPQDRQFILSSKKLLLSDSGFYLCAWTDEIEETQYFGPGTRLLVL.

The chain joins TRBV19 to TRBJ2-5; 7 nucleotides align to TRBD1. CDR1 LNHDA and CDR2 SQIVND come from the germline V gene (reference sequence). The CDR3 has 13 amino acids. The trim removed 9 bases at V and 2 bases at J, leaving 6 bases unmatched. CDR3 region: CASRDSRQETQYF. The CDR3, as DNA: TGTGCCAGCCGGGACAGTCGTCAAGAGACCCAGTACTTC.

In nucleotides, the CDR3 is TGTGCCAGTAGTATCTCGGACATGAACACCGGGGAGCTGTTTTTT. This gives the protein CASSISDMNTGELFF. The rearrangement joins TRBV19 to TRBJ2-2; D is possibly TRBD1 (5 bases). In germline, CDR1 is LNHDA, CDR2 SQIVND (reference sequence). V dropped 3 bases and J dropped 1 base, with 9 bases sitting between them. The CDR3 runs 15 residues.

This chain uses TRBV15 with TRBJ2-1; D not certain. Germline V lookup: CDR1 LNHNV, CDR2 YYDKDF (reference sequence). Trimming took off 0 bases at V and 9 bases at J, with 6 bases between the two ends. This CDR3 comprises 12 residues. The CDR3 protein is CATSRDFAEQFF. The CDR3 bases are TGTGCCACCAGCAGAGATTTTGCTGAGCAGTTCTTC.

The chain uses TRBV7-6 and TRBJ2-1; TRBD1 agrees at 8 bases. This CDR3 has 16 amino acids. Germline CDR1 SGHVS, CDR2 FNYEAQ. After removal of 0 bases from V and 0 bases from J, the junction contained 1 base not matched to a gene. The CDR3 bases are TGTGCCAGCAGCTTAGCCGGGACAGGCTCCTACAATGAGCAGTTCTTC. This sequence encodes CASSLAGTGSYNEQFF.

The chain couples TRBV2 to TRBJ2-5, with D maybe TRBD1 (5 bases). Germline values: CDR1 SNHLY, CDR2 FYNNEI. V gave up 8 bases and J gave up 0 bases, with 10 bases separating them. The CDR3 extends over 13 amino acids. Written as DNA, the CDR3 is TGTGCCAGCCAGAGACAGAACCAAGAGACCCAGTACTTC. Amino acids: CASQRQNQETQYF.

The J gene is TRBJ2-7, the V gene TRBV4-1; tentatively, D is TRBD1 (6 bases). The CDR3 loop spans 18 amino acids. The germline V gene has CDR1 MGHRA and CDR2 YSYEKL. V lost 3 bases, J lost 2 bases, and 23 bases lay in between. The DNA for the CDR3 is TGCGCCAGCAGCCAGTACAGTCCTTCAGGGGCGAGAACCTACGAGCAGTACTTC. Translating gives CASSQYSPSGARTYEQYF.

The V and J genes are TRBV2 and TRBJ2-1; TRBD2 aligns across 9 bases. The CDR3 is 15 residues long. V lost 10 bases and J lost 3; bases outside the gene matches: 10. Germline-derived CDR1 and CDR2 are SNHLY and FYNNEI. The DNA of the CDR3 is TGTGCCACTACGCCGACGACTAGCGGCTACAATGAGCAGTTCTTC. It translates to CATTPTTSGYNEQFF.

The gene calls are TRBV7-9 and TRBJ2-4, with a tentative D call TRBD1 (6 bases). Between the trimmed V and J ends, which lost 3 bases and 5 bases, there was a span of 17 bases. Germline V gene sequence: CDR1 SEHNR, CDR2 FQNEAQ (reference sequence). The length of the CDR3 is 16 residues. For the CDR3, the DNA is TGTGCCAGCAGCTTTAATATGGGCCACAGGGAAAACATTCAGTACTTC. This gives the protein CASSFNMGHRENIQYF.

The V call is TRBV5-1, the J call TRBJ1-1, with 9 bases fitting TRBD1. There are 19 residues in the CDR3. The germline CDR1 and CDR2 sequences are SGHRS and YFSETQ. V dropped 0 bases and J dropped 6; count of bases not matched to a gene: 18. Here the CDR3 DNA reads TGCGCCAGCAGCTTGGCCGGGACAGGGTTAGGGATTCGTCAGGCTGAAGCTTTCTTT. Translation gives CASSLAGTGLGIRQAEAFF.

The chain employs TRBV5-1 and TRBJ2-1; D might be TRBD2 (6 bases). V was pared by 0 bases and J by 7 bases, with 23 bases between. In germline, CDR1 is SGHRS, CDR2 YFSETQ. This CDR3 is 18 amino acids long. The CDR3 is CASSLAPSSLAPLNEQFF. Here the CDR3 DNA reads TGCGCCAGCAGCTTGGCGCCCTCTTCGCTAGCGCCACTGAATGAGCAGTTCTTC.

V usage is TRBV14 and J usage is TRBJ2-7; 10 positions agree with TRBD2. Germline CDR1 and CDR2: SGHDN and FVKESK. J was trimmed by 3 bases and V by 3 bases; bases with no gene match: 2. The CDR3 totals 14 residues. CDR3 in DNA: TGTGCCAGCAGCCACGGACTAGCGGACTACGAGCAGTACTTC. Amino acids: CASSHGLADYEQYF.

The V gene is TRBV29-1, the J gene TRBJ2-5; D unresolved. Germline values: CDR1 SQVTM, CDR2 ANQGSEA. Between the trimmed V and J ends, which lost 2 bases and 1 base, there was a span of 20 bases. This CDR3 is built from 17 residues. In nucleotides, the CDR3 is TGCAGCGTTGAAAACCGAGCTTTCACTATGACCCAAGAGACCCAGTACTTC. The encoded protein is CSVENRAFTMTQETQYF.

The J gene is TRBJ1-1, the V gene TRBV27; 8 bases are shared with TRBD1. The CDR3 runs 13 residues. Trimming took 5 bases from V and 6 from J; bases not matched to a gene: 5. Germline V gives CDR1 MNHEY, CDR2 SMNVEV (reference sequence). The DNA for the CDR3 is TGTGCCAGCAGTCTGACAGGGGACCCTGAAGCTTTCTTT. The encoded protein is CASSLTGDPEAFF.

V usage is TRBV4-3 and J usage is TRBJ2-3; tentatively, D is TRBD1 (5 bases). V dropped 1 base and J dropped 2 bases, with 10 bases sitting between them. The germline V gene encodes CDR1 LGHNA and CDR2 YSLEER. This CDR3 region has 15 residues. The CDR3 bases are TGCGCCAGCAGCCAAGGGGGCGGCTCCACAGATACGCAGTATTTT. This sequence encodes CASSQGGGSTDTQYF.